This note documents a single T cell receptor (beta chain) sequence. Its antigen remains unidentified. Treatment reported: roughly ten-day PBMC culture with coronavirus spike peptide pools or control peptides (ViraFEST assay). Fresh replacement IL-2 medium substituted for half the medium on days 3 and 7. Researchers used the Oncomine TCR Beta short-read assay to sequence DNA from cultured CD4+ T cells. TCRdb processed the PCR reads anew with MiXCR; each CDR3 protein has one entry. This table has about 7,100 distinct CDR3 sequences, around 62% appearing once. The sample belongs to a study of vaccination and CD4 T cells after COVID-19. Study-level information: Overlapping spike peptides of SARS-CoV-2, HCoV-NL63, HCoV-OC43 and HCoV-229E were used, and cells were stimulated with them.

V gave up 5 bases and J gave up 0 bases, with 14 bases separating them. Germline CDR1 is DFQATT and CDR2 is SNEGSKA (reference sequence). The CDR3 extends over 15 amino acids. This clonotype was obtained from a human donor who had recovered from COVID-19. The V and J genes are TRBV20-1 and TRBJ2-1; D unresolved. Sequencing was done on a sample of CD4+ T cells from blood, cultured in vitro. CDR3 DNA: TGCAGTGCTTACCGACCCTCCGGCTCCTACAATGAGCAGTTCTTC. Translation: CSAYRPSGSYNEQFF.